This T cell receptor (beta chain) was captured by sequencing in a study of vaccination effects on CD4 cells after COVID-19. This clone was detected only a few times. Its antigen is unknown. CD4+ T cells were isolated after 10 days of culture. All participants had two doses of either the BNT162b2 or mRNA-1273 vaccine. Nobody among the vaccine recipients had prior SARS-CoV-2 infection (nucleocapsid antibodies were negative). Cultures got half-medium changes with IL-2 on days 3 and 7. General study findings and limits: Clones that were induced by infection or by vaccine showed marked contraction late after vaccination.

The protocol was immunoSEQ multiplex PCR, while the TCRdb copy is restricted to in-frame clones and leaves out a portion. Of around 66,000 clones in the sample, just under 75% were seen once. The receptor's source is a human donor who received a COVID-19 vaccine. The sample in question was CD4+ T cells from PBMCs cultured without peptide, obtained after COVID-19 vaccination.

The CDR3 sequence: CASSFTGATEAFF. CDR3 DNA sequence: TGTGCCAGCAGCTTTACAGGGGCCACTGAAGCTTTCTTT. The chain combines TRBV7-9 with TRBJ1-1, with 7 bases identical to TRBD1. The CDR3 sequence is 13 residues long. V was clipped by 3 bases and J by 4 bases; unmatched bases: 2. Germline loops: CDR1 SEHNR, CDR2 FQNEAQ (reference sequence).